Listed below are T cell receptor beta chains from one sample, sequenced in a study of cytomegalovirus exposure and HLA in healthy donors. Produced via immunoSEQ multiplex PCR; TCRdb's table is partial and in-frame only. In the table there are roughly 140,000 clones, roughly 82% of which are singletons. Input material: PBMCs. The origin of the receptors is a man aged 30-40 years in good health and CMV-seropositive. CDR3s include the opening cysteine and the closing phenylalanine or tryptophan. The D gene is left open where the match is weak. Clone size is not always given. Where it is, it says once, few, many or a class for expanded clones.

TRBJ2-7 13 NA NA TRBV7-2 CASSLSRQYEQYF TGTGCCAGCAGCTTAAGCAGGCAGTACGAGCAGTACTTC
TRBJ2-7 14 NA TRBD2 TRBV2 CASSGLAGEYEQYF TGTGCCAGCAGCGGACTAGCGGGGGAGTACGAGCAGTACTTC
TRBJ2-1 14 NA TRBD2 TRBV29-1 CSLRLAGLPYEQFF TGCAGCCTCCGACTAGCGGGGTTACCCTATGAGCAGTTCTTC
TRBJ2-7 14 NA NA TRBV19 CASRKREVAYEQYF TGTGCCAGCAGGAAGAGGGAGGTTGCCTACGAGCAGTACTTC
TRBJ1-1 14 NA NA TRBV18 CAISRTAENTEAFF TGTGCCATCTCCCGGACAGCGGAAAACACTGAAGCTTTCTTT
TRBJ2-5 14 NA TRBD2 TRBV30 CAWSRASGQETQYF TGTGCCTGGAGTAGGGCTAGCGGACAAGAGACCCAGTACTTC
TRBJ2-7 14 NA TRBD1 TRBV5-8 CASSLGQGFYEQYF TGTGCCAGCAGCTTGGGACAGGGATTCTACGAGCAGTACTTC
TRBJ1-1 17 NA TRBD1 TRBV5-4 CASSLGASDRDGGRAFF TGTGCCAGCAGCTTGGGGGCCTCGGACAGGGATGGGGGTAGAGCTTTCTTT
TRBJ1-1 16 NA TRBD1 TRBV28 CASSLTPGGMNTEAFF TGTGCCAGCAGTTTAACCCCAGGGGGCATGAACACTGAAGCTTTCTTT
TRBJ2-7 16 NA NA TRBV6-5 CASSYSRTGTSYEQYF TGTGCCAGCAGTTACTCGAGAACAGGGACCTCCTACGAGCAGTACTTC
TRBJ1-5 14 NA TRBD1 TRBV6-1 CASNWDRAAQPQHF TGTGCCAGCAACTGGGACAGGGCGGCACAGCCCCAGCATTTT
TRBJ2-7 11 NA NA TRBV6-1 CASSSRYEQYF TGTGCCAGCAGTTCGCGATACGAGCAGTACTTC
TRBJ1-5 15 NA NA TRBV6-5 CASSPLQRSNQPQHF TGTGCCAGCAGCCCACTACAACGTAGCAATCAGCCCCAGCATTTT
TRBJ2-1 13 NA TRBD2 TRBV29-1 CSVSGLGYNEQFF TGCAGCGTTTCCGGACTAGGATACAATGAGCAGTTCTTC
TRBJ1-5 14 once NA TRBV2 CASSGRIPYQPQHF TGTGCCAGCTCTGGGCGCATACCGTATCAGCCCCAGCATTTT
TRBJ1-2 13 NA TRBD1 TRBV29-1 CSADTGEFNGYTF TGCAGCGCCGATACAGGGGAATTTAATGGCTACACCTTC
TRBJ1-1 14 NA TRBD1 TRBV5-1 CASRHRTGWNEAFF TGCGCCAGCAGGCACCGGACAGGCTGGAATGAAGCTTTCTTT
TRBJ1-5 15 NA TRBD1 TRBV19 CASRGDRGVNQPQHF TGTGCCAGTAGAGGAGACAGGGGGGTCAATCAGCCCCAGCATTTT
TRBJ1-6 15 NA NA TRBV4-1 CASSQGQGGNSPLHF TGCGCCAGCAGCCAAGGGCAGGGAGGGAATTCACCCCTCCACTTT
TRBJ1-1 13 NA TRBD1 TRBV6-5 CASGTQGDTEAFF TGTGCCAGCGGAACACAGGGGGACACTGAAGCTTTCTTT
TRBJ2-7 11 once NA TRBV7-8 CASSSTYEQYF TGTGCCAGCAGCTCAACCTACGAGCAGTACTTC
TRBJ1-1 13 NA NA TRBV6-1 CASRRQMNTEAFF TGTGCCAGCAGACGACAGATGAACACTGAAGCTTTCTTT
TRBJ1-2 14 once TRBD1 TRBV2 CASYTGGAELGYTF TGTGCCAGCTACACAGGGGGCGCAGAATTAGGCTACACCTTC
TRBJ2-5 15 NA TRBD2 TRBV2 CASSEGLAGEETQYF TGTGCCAGCAGTGAAGGGCTAGCGGGAGAAGAGACCCAGTACTTC
TRBJ2-5 15 once TRBD2 TRBV4-1 CASSQVGGSGETQYF TGCGCCAGCAGCCAAGTCGGCGGGAGTGGGGAGACCCAGTACTTC
TRBJ2-1 15 once NA TRBV9 CASSPGGTVYNEQFF TGTGCCAGCAGCCCAGGGGGGACAGTCTACAATGAGCAGTTCTTC
TRBJ1-2 11 few NA TRBV28 CASSSDRVFTF TGTGCCAGCAGTTCTGACAGAGTATTCACCTTC
TRBJ2-3 14 few TRBD2 TRBV5-4 CASTSGGATDTQYF TGTGCCAGCACTAGCGGGGGGGCTACAGATACGCAGTATTTT
TRBJ2-3 14 NA NA TRBV28 CASSLLSVADTQYF TGTGCCAGCAGTTTATTATCGGTTGCAGATACGCAGTATTTT
TRBJ1-1 17 NA NA TRBV18 CASSPPNSPLEGTEAFF TGTGCCAGCTCACCACCTAATTCCCCGTTGGAGGGCACTGAAGCTTTCTTT
TRBJ2-7 13 once TRBD1 TRBV5-6 CASSLQGGYEQYF TGTGCCAGCAGCTTACAGGGGGGCTACGAGCAGTACTTC
TRBJ2-2 14 NA TRBD2 TRBV5-1 CASRLAANTGELFF TGCGCCAGTCGACTAGCGGCGAACACCGGGGAGCTGTTTTTT
TRBJ1-1 12 NA NA TRBV28 CASSLLDTEAFF TGTGCCAGCAGTCTACTCGACACTGAAGCTTTCTTT
TRBJ2-4 15 NA TRBD2 TRBV5-1 CASSSGGLAKNIQYF TGCGCCAGCAGCTCGGGGGGGTTAGCCAAAAACATTCAGTACTTC
TRBJ2-3 15 once NA TRBV6-5 CATGEGLRGVDTQYF TGTGCCACCGGAGAGGGCCTTCGCGGTGTAGATACGCAGTATTTT
TRBJ1-1 16 NA NA TRBV18 CASSPRPPDSNTEAFF TGTGCCAGCTCACCACGCCCCCCAGATTCAAACACTGAAGCTTTCTTT
TRBJ2-2 18 few TRBD2 TRBV9 CASTGERGGYPNTGELFF TGTGCCAGCACCGGGGAGCGGGGGGGGTATCCGAACACCGGGGAGCTGTTTTTT
TRBJ2-3 14 NA TRBD2 TRBV29-1 CSVASGSSRDTQYF TGCAGCGTTGCTAGCGGGAGTAGTCGGGATACGCAGTATTTT
TRBJ2-7 13 NA TRBD1 TRBV7-9 CSSSAGTVYEQYF TGTTCCAGCAGCGCCGGGACAGTATACGAGCAGTACTTC
TRBJ2-3 16 NA TRBD2 TRBV7-8 CASSLATSGVTDTQYF TGTGCCAGCAGCTTAGCGACTAGCGGAGTCACAGATACGCAGTATTTT
TRBJ2-3 13 once NA TRBV11-3 CASSLDPRGSLYF TGTGCCAGCAGCTTAGACCCAAGGGGTTCGTTGTATTTT
TRBJ1-5 15 NA NA TRBV5-1 CASSLDRDSNQPQHF TGCGCCAGCAGCTTGGATCGGGATAGCAATCAGCCCCAGCATTTT
TRBJ1-2 15 NA TRBD1 TRBV4-3 CASSQDKGAYYGYTF TGCGCCAGCAGCCAAGATAAGGGGGCTTACTATGGCTACACCTTC
TRBJ2-1 17 NA TRBD2 TRBV27 CASSLFPTSGMIYEQFF TGTGCCAGCAGTTTATTTCCGACTAGCGGGATGATCTATGAGCAGTTCTTC
TRBJ2-2 18 NA NA TRBV18 CASSPEQGSEIHTGELFF TGTGCCAGCTCACCTGAACAGGGTTCCGAGATTCACACCGGGGAGCTGTTTTTT
TRBJ2-1 15 NA TRBD1 TRBV11-2 CASNSRDRGLYEQFF TGTGCCAGCAACAGCCGGGACAGGGGGCTTTATGAGCAGTTCTTC
TRBJ2-7 14 NA NA TRBV19 CASSMLGHAGEQYF TGTGCCAGTAGTATGCTGGGACATGCTGGCGAGCAGTACTTC
TRBJ2-3 16 NA TRBD1 TRBV28 CASSSPGTGYADTQYF TGTGCCAGCAGTTCACCCGGGACAGGGTACGCAGATACGCAGTATTTT
TRBJ2-2 15 NA NA TRBV12-5 CASGRTIASGGELFF TGTGCTAGTGGCCGGACAATCGCCTCCGGCGGGGAGCTGTTTTTT
TRBJ1-5 13 NA NA TRBV19 CASSMGGNQPQHF TGTGCCAGTAGTATGGGAGGCAATCAGCCCCAGCATTTT
TRBJ2-7 12 few NA TRBV10-3 CAISATPYEQYF TGTGCCATCAGTGCAACACCGTACGAGCAGTACTTC
TRBJ2-1 15 NA NA TRBV6-4 CASSLTSYTYNEQFF TGTGCCAGCAGTCTCACTAGCTATACCTACAATGAGCAGTTCTTC
TRBJ1-5 14 NA NA TRBV7-2 CASSPRSGNQPQHF TGTGCCAGCAGCCCCAGATCGGGAAATCAGCCCCAGCATTTT
TRBJ2-5 12 once NA TRBV30 CAWSVSPETRYF TGTGCCTGGAGTGTATCCCCGGAGACCCGGTACTTC
TRBJ1-1 16 NA NA TRBV28 CASSPRQARGDTEAFF TGTGCCAGCAGTCCTCGACAGGCTCGGGGGGACACTGAAGCTTTCTTT
TRBJ1-5 15 NA NA TRBV19 CASSIGVGANQPQHF TGTGCCAGTAGTATAGGAGTAGGGGCCAATCAGCCCCAGCATTTT